Shown below are 17 T cell receptor beta chains from a single sample sequenced in a study of T cells in Graves' hyperthyroidism and ophthalmopathy. The CDR3 regions of TCR beta were amplified from RNA transcripts. HTBI primers drove first-round RT-PCR of the TCR CDR3. TCRdb ran MiXCR on the multiplex PCR reads and lists one entry per CDR3 protein. The sample lists a few hundred thousand distinct CDR3 sequences, 14% to 15% occurring once. The sequenced sample consisted of blood. Receptors originate from a young woman with Graves' hyperthyroidism.

This clonotype was seen a single time. A much larger clone differs by one base, so this may be a read error. The J gene is TRBJ1-2, the V gene TRBV5-1; D may be TRBD1 (5 bases). Trimming pared 3 bases from V and 10 bases from J, leaving 22 bases between. The CDR3 has 15 amino acids. Per germline, CDR1 SGHRS and CDR2 YFSETQ. The CDR3 DNA reads as TGCGCCAGCAGCTCTTCCCAGGGACTTGAGAATGACTACACCTTC. Translating gives CASSSSQGLENDYTF.

This clonotype was detected ten times or more. The chain has TRBV24-1 and TRBJ2-1; tentative D call: TRBD2 (5 bases). Trimming stripped 3 bases from V and 7 bases from J, with 9 bases between. The germline V gene encodes CDR1 KGHDR and CDR2 SFDVKD. The CDR3 spans 13 residues. CDR3 region: CATSDQDLNEQFF. The CDR3, as DNA: TGTGCCACCAGTGATCAGGACTTGAATGAGCAGTTCTTC.

This clonotype appeared a few times. Possible read error: a much larger clone is one base away. The V and J genes are TRBV3-1 and TRBJ2-7, with D perhaps TRBD1 (6 bases). The V and J ends lost 1 base and 3 bases respectively, with 13 bases between them. This CDR3 comprises 15 residues. Germline CDR1 LGHDT, CDR2 YNNKEL (reference sequence). The DNA of the CDR3 is TGTGCCAGCAGCCAAGCGTCTGGCAGGGGCTACGAGCAGTACTTC. Residues: CASSQASGRGYEQYF.

This CDR3 reads CSARGAGGPGEQFF. The CDR3 nucleotides read TGCAGTGCCCGAGGGGCGGGAGGTCCGGGTGAGCAGTTCTTC. The gene calls are TRBV20-1 and TRBJ2-1; 8 bases agree with TRBD2. Germline assignment: CDR1 DFQATT and CDR2 SNEGSKA (reference sequence). The CDR3 consists of 14 residues. J was trimmed by 9 bases and V by 6 bases; bases with no gene match: 13.

J is TRBJ2-1 and V is TRBV15, with 10 bases lining up with TRBD2. Germline V gene data show CDR1 as LNHNV and CDR2 as YYDKDF (reference sequence). Unmatched junction bases numbered 13, after V lost 1 base and J lost 4 bases. The CDR3 covers 19 residues. In DNA, the CDR3 is TGTGCCACCAGCAGAGTTCTAGCGGGAGTCGAAGAGGAGTACAATGAGCAGTTCTTC. Amino acids: CATSRVLAGVEEEYNEQFF.

This clonotype was seen a few times. This chain joins TRBV6-2 or TRBV6-3 and TRBJ1-4, with 7 bases fitting TRBD1. The length of the CDR3 is 15 residues. The V gene end was trimmed by 0 bases and the J gene end by 6 bases; junction bases not matched to a gene: 4. CDR1 is MNHEY, CDR2 SVGEGT, per germline. This chain's CDR3 is CASSYSGTEDEKLFF. CDR3 nucleotide sequence: TGTGCCAGCAGTTACTCGGGGACAGAAGATGAAAAACTGTTTTTT.

This clonotype appeared many times. V usage is TRBV28 and J usage is TRBJ2-1; the match to TRBD2 covers 11 bases. The V segment lost 6 bases and the J segment 5 bases; nucleotides outside the gene matches: 9. Germline V CDR1 and CDR2: MDHEN, SYDVKM. This CDR3 is 16 amino acids long. The CDR3, as DNA: TGTGCCAGCAGCTCCACCGGGACTAGCGGAAACAATGAGCAGTTCTTC. The encoded protein is CASSSTGTSGNNEQFF.

V usage is TRBV6-5 and J usage is TRBJ2-3; perhaps TRBD2 as D (6 bases). V was clipped by 4 bases and J by 0 bases, with 14 bases between them. Germline CDR1 reads MNHEY; CDR2 reads SVGAGI. This CDR3 has 16 residues. The CDR3 loop is CASSSDPGLSTDTQYF. CDR3 nucleotides: TGTGCCAGCAGTTCCGACCCGGGACTCAGCACAGATACGCAGTATTTT.

The V and J genes are TRBV20-1 and TRBJ1-1; 10 positions match TRBD1. The germline V gene has CDR1 DFQATT and CDR2 SNEGSKA (reference sequence). The CDR3 covers 14 residues. The V and J ends lost 8 bases and 2 bases, in that order; junction bases with no gene match: 8. The DNA for the CDR3 is TGCAGTACCGGGACAGGGGCGCAAAACACTGAAGCTTTCTTT. It specifies CSTGTGAQNTEAFF.

This clonotype was recorded a few times. The rearrangement uses TRBV6-1 and TRBJ2-6, with 9 bases lining up with TRBD1. The CDR3 has 20 amino acids. Germline trimming cut 2 bases from V and 4 bases from J; bases unmatched to any gene: 15. CDR1 and CDR2 from the germline V gene are MNHNS and SASEGT. CDR3 sequence reads: CASSERNTGTGFSGANVLTF. CDR3 in DNA: TGTGCCAGCAGTGAAAGGAATACTGGGACAGGGTTCTCCGGGGCCAACGTCCTGACTTTC.

This clonotype was detected many times. CDR3 in DNA: TGTGCCAGCAGTTTTGGCCAGCCAACAGATACGCAGTATTTT. It translates to CASSFGQPTDTQYF. V is TRBV12-3 or TRBV12-4 and J is TRBJ2-3; D unclear. Trimming removed 3 bases at V and 3 bases at J, with 10 bases between. The CDR3 covers 14 residues.

At least ten counts were recorded for this clonotype. This sequence joins TRBV28 and TRBJ2-7; 15 nucleotides align to TRBD2. The V and J ends lost 3 bases and 0 bases, in that order; junction bases with no gene match: 9. CDR3 length: 19 residues. Germline CDR1 is MDHEN and CDR2 is SYDVKM. The CDR3 here is CASSFHRGTSGRSSYEQYF. DNA of the CDR3: TGTGCCAGCAGTTTTCACCGGGGGACTAGCGGGAGGTCCTCCTACGAGCAGTACTTC.

V gene TRBV19 combines with J gene TRBJ1-5; 8 bases align to TRBD1. Germline assignment: CDR1 LNHDA and CDR2 SQIVND (reference sequence). The CDR3 sequence is 12 residues long. The junction had 1 base not matched to a gene; V was cut back by 6 bases and J by 6 bases. As DNA, the CDR3 is TGTGCCAGTAGGGACAGGGCTCAGCCCCAGCATTTT. Its translation: CASRDRAQPQHF. Looking up the rest from reference TRBV19 and TRBJ1-5 gives the full variable domain: DGGITQSPKYLFRKEGQNVTLSCEQNLNHDAMYWYRQDPGQGLRLIYYSQIVNDFQKGDIAEGYSVSREKKESFPLTVTSAQKNPTAFYLCASRDRAQPQHFGDGTRLSIL.

V gene TRBV15 combines with J gene TRBJ2-3; D is possibly TRBD2 (6 bases). CDR1 and CDR2 from the germline V gene are LNHNV and YYDKDF (reference sequence). This CDR3 comprises 18 residues. V lost 0 bases and J 2 bases, leaving 18 bases between the germline ends. The CDR3 region has the DNA TGTGCCACCAGCAGAGATAGATCCCCTAGCGCGATCACAGATACGCAGTATTTT. As protein: CATSRDRSPSAITDTQYF.

The V gene is TRBV20-1, the J gene TRBJ1-1, with D unclear. The CDR3 spans 14 residues. V lost 0 bases, J lost 1 base, and 9 bases lay in between. Germline-derived CDR1 and CDR2 are DFQATT and SNEGSKA (reference sequence). This CDR3 is CSARDPSGNTEAFF. As DNA, the CDR3 is TGCAGTGCTAGAGATCCGTCAGGGAACACTGAAGCTTTCTTT.

This clonotype has a count of ten or more. The rearrangement uses TRBV5-1 and TRBJ2-3, with a possible D match to TRBD1 (5 bases). The CDR3 has 14 amino acids. The V gene's germline CDR1 is SGHRS and CDR2 YFSETQ. The germline V and J ends were trimmed by 3 bases and 2 bases, with 10 bases remaining between them. The CDR3 loop reads CASSWGPDTDTQYF. The CDR3 DNA is TGCGCCAGCAGCTGGGGCCCTGACACAGATACGCAGTATTTT.

In its sample, this clonotype was seen many times. CDR3 amino acids: CAWKTSEQFF. DNA of the CDR3: TGTGCCTGGAAGACCAGTGAGCAGTTCTTC. J is TRBJ2-1 and V is TRBV30; D remains ambiguous. The CDR3 sequence is 10 residues long. Germline V CDR1 and CDR2: GTSNPN, SVGIG (reference sequence). V was trimmed by 4 bases and J by 9 bases, leaving 7 bases between them.